The 14 T cell receptor beta chains below come from one sample, sequenced in a study of blood T cell repertoires in COVID-19 (TCRdb year 2020). The library was built by means of the immunoSEQ multiplex PCR assay. The table was pulled from immuneACCESS by TCRdb, which kept in-frame rearrangements only. Such tables lose some clones; where checked, under half of the loss comes from unresolved V genes, and the rest has no known cause. This sample has about 150,000 clones in its table, and around 85% of those were observed once. The ten most abundant clones make up around 5% of the sample. The sequencing sample was made of peripheral blood. The receptor set was obtained from a human donor in a cohort sampled during active COVID-19.

The chain joins TRBV5-8 to TRBJ2-7, with TRBD2 matching over 11 bases. The CDR3 extends over 16 amino acids. CDR1 and CDR2 (germline): SGHTS, YDEGEE. Trimming cost V 4 bases and J 0 bases; bases outside gene matches: 6. The chain's CDR3 is CASSTGLAASSYEQYF. CDR3 DNA: TGTGCCAGCAGCACGGGACTAGCGGCCAGCTCCTACGAGCAGTACTTC.

The V gene is TRBV15, the J gene TRBJ1-6; D is possibly TRBD1 (5 bases). The CDR3 sequence is 16 residues long. V lost 0 bases, J lost 9 bases, and 15 bases lay in between. The germline CDR1 and CDR2 sequences are LNHNV and YYDKDF (reference sequence). The CDR3 DNA reads as TGTGCCACCAGCAGAGACCGCGGGGGTGCCAGTTCACCCCTCCACTTT. Translating it yields CATSRDRGGASSPLHF.

The genes are TRBV28 and TRBJ2-1, with 7 bases identical to TRBD2. Germline V gene lookup returns CDR1 MDHEN and CDR2 SYDVKM. With 7 bases clipped from V and 0 bases from J, the junction kept 3 bases outside the gene matches. CDR3 size: 14 residues. The chain's CDR3 is CASIASGSYNEQFF. CDR3 in DNA: TGTGCCAGCATCGCTAGCGGCTCCTACAATGAGCAGTTCTTC. Based on the CDR3 plus reference TRBV28 and TRBJ2-1, the full variable domain is DVKVTQSSRYLVKRTGEKVFLECVQDMDHENMFWYRQDPGLGLRLIYFSYDVKMKEKGDIPEGYSVSREKKERFSLILESASTNQTSMYLCASIASGSYNEQFFGPGTRLTVL.

The chain uses TRBV29-1 and TRBJ2-1, with D perhaps matching TRBD2 (6 bases). Germline values: CDR1 SQVTM, CDR2 ANQGSEA. CDR3 length: 14 residues. Deletions cut 4 bases from V and 6 bases from J, with 16 bases between. CDR3 sequence (DNA): TGCAGCGTTGTTTGGGGGGATATAGGCAATGAGCAGTTCTTC. Encoded protein: CSVVWGDIGNEQFF.

The chain recombines TRBV7-2 with TRBJ2-7; 11 bases are a match to TRBD1. The CDR3 totals 15 residues. Germline V gene sequence: CDR1 SGHTA, CDR2 FQGNSA. V trimming: 4 bases; J trimming: 3 bases; junction bases outside the gene matches: 5. The CDR3 DNA sequence: TGTGCCAGCAGCTCCCGGACAGGGGGCAACTACGAGCAGTACTTC. This sequence encodes CASSSRTGGNYEQYF.

This chain's CDR3 is CASSLTGLGGRAGETQYF. The CDR3 coding sequence is TGCGCCAGCAGCTTGACCGGCTTAGGCGGGAGGGCCGGTGAGACCCAGTACTTC. V usage is TRBV5-1 and J usage is TRBJ2-5; 9 nucleotides line up with TRBD2. V lost 1 base, J lost 5 bases, and 15 bases stayed unmatched. The CDR3 is 18 residues long. In germline, CDR1 is SGHRS, CDR2 YFSETQ.

DNA of the CDR3: TGTGCCAGCAGTTCGTCCGGGGGTGGCTACACCTTC. It encodes CASSSSGGGYTF. This sequence joins TRBV12-3 or TRBV12-4 and TRBJ1-2; a possible D gene is TRBD1 (5 bases). This CDR3 has 12 amino acids. Trimming left V 4 bases short and J 7 bases short, with 10 bases between.

V gene TRBV9 combines with J gene TRBJ2-1, with D possibly being TRBD1 (6 bases). Germline V lookup: CDR1 SGDLS, CDR2 YYNGEE. V dropped 3 bases and J dropped 1 base, with 11 bases sitting between them. The CDR3 consists of 15 residues. As DNA, the CDR3 is TGTGCCAGCAGCGACAAGGGGGAGTCCTACAATGAGCAGTTCTTC. Translation: CASSDKGESYNEQFF.

The chain uses TRBV2 and TRBJ2-6, with D possibly being TRBD2 (6 bases). Germline values: CDR1 SNHLY, CDR2 FYNNEI. V lost 6 bases, J lost 0 bases, and 15 bases lay in between. The CDR3 is made up of 17 amino acids. The CDR3 spells CASSRETIISGANVLTF. For the CDR3, the DNA is TGTGCCAGCAGCCGGGAGACAATCATCTCTGGGGCCAACGTCCTGACTTTC.

The rearrangement links TRBV18 to TRBJ2-7; no firm D call. CDR3 length equals 16 residues. Per the germline V gene, CDR1 is KGHSH and CDR2 is LQKENI. V dropped 1 base and J dropped 0 bases, with 13 bases sitting between them. CDR3 in amino acids: CASSPLDFASSYEQYF. In DNA form, the CDR3 reads TGTGCCAGCTCACCACTCGATTTTGCCAGCTCCTACGAGCAGTACTTC.

The chain recombines TRBV6-5 with TRBJ1-1; no clear D gene. Germline loops: CDR1 MNHEY, CDR2 SVGAGI. V was cut by 5 bases and J by 1 base, with 8 bases left in between. The CDR3 spans 13 residues. The CDR3 DNA reads TGTGCCAGCAGTCCAATCAAGAACACTGAAGCTTTCTTT. It translates to CASSPIKNTEAFF.

The CDR3 DNA is TGTGCCAGCAGTTTACCAGACAATTATGGCTACACCTTC. Its translation: CASSLPDNYGYTF. The V and J genes are TRBV28 and TRBJ1-2; D uncertain. The CDR3 has 13 amino acids. CDR1 and CDR2 from the germline V gene are MDHEN and SYDVKM. The V end was cut by 2 bases, the J end by 5 bases, with 9 bases between.

This sequence joins TRBV16 and TRBJ2-7, with D perhaps matching TRBD1 (5 bases). V lost 1 base to trimming and J lost 5 bases, with 12 bases between them. CDR3 length equals 14 residues. Germline V gives CDR1 KGHSY, CDR2 FQNENV. The CDR3 nucleotides are TGTGCCAGCAGCCAATTGAGGCAGGGCCACGAGCAGTACTTC. Amino acid sequence: CASSQLRQGHEQYF.

The gene calls are TRBV5-5 and TRBJ2-2, with a tentative D call TRBD2 (5 bases). This CDR3 is built from 14 residues. V lost 3 bases and J 4 bases, leaving 10 bases between the germline ends. The germline gives CDR1 SGHKS, CDR2 YYEKEE (reference sequence). CDR3 region: CASSWVGSTGELFF. The CDR3, as DNA: TGTGCCAGCAGCTGGGTGGGGAGCACCGGGGAGCTGTTTTTT.